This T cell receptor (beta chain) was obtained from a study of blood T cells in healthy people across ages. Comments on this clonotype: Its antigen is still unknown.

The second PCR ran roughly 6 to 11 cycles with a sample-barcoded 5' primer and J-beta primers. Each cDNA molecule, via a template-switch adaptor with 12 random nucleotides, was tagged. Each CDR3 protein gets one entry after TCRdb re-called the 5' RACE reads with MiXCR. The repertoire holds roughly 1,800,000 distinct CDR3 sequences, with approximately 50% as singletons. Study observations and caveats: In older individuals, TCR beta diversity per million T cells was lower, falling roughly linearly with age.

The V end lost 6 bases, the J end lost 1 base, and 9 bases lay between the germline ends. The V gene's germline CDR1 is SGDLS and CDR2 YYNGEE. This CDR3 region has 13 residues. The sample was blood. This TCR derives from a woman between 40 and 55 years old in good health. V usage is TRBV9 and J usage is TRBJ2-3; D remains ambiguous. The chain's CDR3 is CASTGKGTDTQYF. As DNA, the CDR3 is TGTGCCAGCACCGGAAAAGGCACAGATACGCAGTATTTT.